The 8 T cell receptor beta chains reported below all come from one sample, sequenced in a study of cytomegalovirus exposure and HLA in healthy donors. This PCR relied on a set of 60 Vbeta primers and 13 Jbeta primers. Produced via immunoSEQ multiplex PCR; TCRdb's table is partial and in-frame only. The sample yields fewer than 85,000 clones, about four fifths seen once. The source material was PBMCs. The receptors were gathered from a middle-aged man in good health and CMV-seronegative.

This clone was observed a handful of times. CDR3 amino acids: CASSGSGLAYF. The CDR3 DNA follows: TGTGCCAGCAGTGGGTCGGGACTAGCTTACTTC. J is TRBJ2-7 and V is TRBV2; 9 nucleotides align to TRBD2. The J segment lost 13 bases and the V segment lost 4 bases, leaving 5 bases of the junction unmatched. In germline, CDR1 is SNHLY, CDR2 FYNNEI. CDR3 length: 11 amino acids.

This clone counts as medium-sized. In DNA form, the CDR3 reads TGCGCCAGCAGCCCCACATGGAATTCACCCCTCCACTTT. Protein sequence: CASSPTWNSPLHF. This rearrangement joins TRBV5-1 to TRBJ1-6; D not resolved. This CDR3 has 13 amino acids. From germline, CDR1 is SGHRS and CDR2 YFSETQ. The ends were cut back, 4 bases at V and 7 bases at J, with 9 bases in the middle.

V gene TRBV30 combines with J gene TRBJ2-2; the D gene is possibly TRBD1 (6 bases). Trimming stripped 3 bases from V and 1 base from J, with 15 bases between. Germline CDR1 reads GTSNPN; CDR2 reads SVGIG (reference sequence). The CDR3 extends over 16 amino acids. CDR3 region: CAWRPWTDQNTGELFF. DNA for the CDR3: TGTGCCTGGAGGCCTTGGACAGACCAGAACACCGGGGAGCTGTTTTTT.

This clone occurred once. The chain is built from TRBV29-1 and TRBJ1-5, with 9 bases aligning to TRBD1. Germline CDR1 and CDR2: SQVTM and ANQGSEA. The V segment lost 7 bases and the J segment 5 bases; nucleotides outside the gene matches: 6. CDR3 length equals 13 residues. This CDR3 reads CSARDRADQPQHF. The CDR3 DNA is TGCAGCGCTCGGGACAGGGCGGATCAGCCCCAGCATTTT.

The V gene is TRBV7-9, the J gene TRBJ2-3; 9 bases are shared with TRBD2. This CDR3 is built from 16 residues. V shed 4 bases, J shed 3 bases, and the junction held 8 bases outside the gene matches. The germline CDR1 and CDR2 sequences are SEHNR and FQNEAQ (reference sequence). CDR3 sequence: CASSWGASGVTDTQYF. CDR3 DNA: TGTGCCAGCAGCTGGGGGGCTAGCGGGGTGACAGATACGCAGTATTTT.

This clone has only one observation. The J gene is TRBJ2-7, the V gene TRBV14; maybe TRBD2 (6 bases). Germline V gives CDR1 SGHDN, CDR2 FVKESK. V lost 4 bases, J lost 9 bases, and 22 bases lay in between. The CDR3 totals 15 residues. The CDR3 region is CASSPRRDPVGGQYF. The CDR3 DNA follows: TGTGCCAGCAGCCCTCGGAGGGACCCCGTGGGCGGGCAGTACTTC. The full variable domain, in which reference TRBV14 and TRBJ2-7 provide the parts outside the CDR3, is EAGVTQFPSHSVIEKGQTVTLRCDPISGHDNLYWYRRVMGKEIKFLLHFVKESKQDESGMPNNRFLAERTGGTYSTLKVQPAELEDSGVYFCASSPRRDPVGGQYFGPGTRLTVT.

This clone has a handful of counts. This sequence joins TRBV5-6 and TRBJ1-5; weak D call: TRBD1 (6 bases). V gave up 4 bases and J gave up 7 bases, with 12 bases separating them. This CDR3 is 13 amino acids long. From germline, CDR1 is SGHDT and CDR2 YYEEEE. DNA of the CDR3: TGTGCCAGCAGCGCTGGGGGGGGCCAGCCCCAGCATTTT. Translating gives CASSAGGGQPQHF. Based on the CDR3 plus reference TRBV5-6 and TRBJ1-5, the full variable domain is DAGVTQSPTHLIKTRGQQVTLRCSPKSGHDTVSWYQQALGQGPQFIFQYYEEEERQRGNFPDRFSGHQFPNYSSELNVNALLLGDSALYLCASSAGGGQPQHFGDGTRLSIL.

This CDR3 is CASSYTGSDNEQFF. In nucleotides, the CDR3 is TGTGCCAGCAGTTACACAGGTTCAGACAATGAGCAGTTCTTC. The genes are TRBV6-5 and TRBJ2-1; tentative D call: TRBD1 (5 bases). V was clipped by 2 bases and J by 5 bases, with 10 bases between them. Germline V CDR1 and CDR2: MNHEY, SVGAGI. The CDR3 length is 14 residues.